The 16 T cell receptor beta chains below were found in one sample sequenced in a study of blood T cell repertoires in COVID-19. Sequenced by immunoSEQ multiplex PCR; TCRdb stores in-frame clones only, minus some. There are roughly 55,000 clones in the sample; around 87% occur only once, and about 6.3% lies in the top ten. Input material: peripheral blood. The receptors here all came from a man aged 55 to 69 with active or convalescent COVID-19.

This chain connects TRBV14 to TRBJ1-1; 8 bases fit TRBD1. The V gene's germline CDR1 is SGHDN and CDR2 FVKESK. The V and J ends lost 4 bases and 5 bases, in that order; junction bases with no gene match: 6. The CDR3 covers 14 residues. The CDR3 is CASSPDRGRTEAFF. The CDR3 DNA follows: TGTGCCAGCAGCCCCGACAGGGGACGGACTGAAGCTTTCTTT.

The V gene is TRBV6-6, the J gene TRBJ2-2, with D possibly matching TRBD2 (6 bases). There are 14 residues in the CDR3. The germline V and J ends were trimmed by 7 bases and 0 bases, with 9 bases remaining between them. Germline loops: CDR1 MNHNY, CDR2 SVGAGI (reference sequence). The CDR3 protein is CASKGLTNTGELFF. DNA for the CDR3: TGTGCCAGCAAAGGACTAACGAACACCGGGGAGCTGTTTTTT.

The V call is TRBV28, the J call TRBJ2-4; D call uncertain. The CDR3 is 13 amino acids. The V gene lost 6 bases and the J gene lost 1 base, with 7 bases spanning the gap. Germline CDR1 reads MDHEN; CDR2 reads SYDVKM. CDR3 residues: CASSPPAKNIQYF. The CDR3 DNA is TGTGCCAGCAGCCCCCCGGCCAAAAACATTCAGTACTTC.

The chain has TRBV4-1 and TRBJ2-3, with TRBD1 identical over 7 bases. With 4 bases clipped from V and 0 bases from J, the junction kept 10 bases outside the gene matches. The CDR3 extends over 17 amino acids. Germline lookup yields CDR1 MGHRA and CDR2 YSYEKL. The CDR3 region is CASSRLQGRVSTDTQYF. The CDR3 DNA reads as TGCGCCAGCAGCCGATTACAGGGGCGTGTTAGCACAGATACGCAGTATTTT.

The chain carries TRBV7-3 and TRBJ2-3; no clear D. Trimming took off 3 bases at V and 4 bases at J, with 11 bases between the two ends. Germline V gene data show CDR1 as SGHTA and CDR2 as FQGTGA. The CDR3 runs 14 residues. This CDR3 reads CASSFDPVSDTQYF. CDR3 in DNA: TGTGCCAGCAGCTTCGATCCAGTTTCAGATACGCAGTATTTT.

The chain joins TRBV21-1 to TRBJ2-7; the listed D gene, TRBD2, was not tested against the DNA. TRBV21-1 is assigned pseudogene status. This CDR3 has 15 amino acids. CDR3: CASSKVVCRSYEQYF. DNA of the CDR3: TGTGCCAGCAGCAAAGTCGTCTGTCGCTCCTACGAGCAGTACTTC.

The rearrangement joins TRBV27 to TRBJ2-4, with unresolved D. Trimming pared 8 bases from V and 0 bases from J, leaving 17 bases between. Germline CDR1 and CDR2: MNHEY and SMNVEV (reference sequence). The length of the CDR3 is 16 residues. CDR3 coding DNA: TGTGCCAGCCGGAGTGAGGCGAGCGAAGCCAAAAACATTCAGTACTTC. Protein sequence: CASRSEASEAKNIQYF.

The chain uses TRBV18 and TRBJ1-2; a possible D gene is TRBD1 (5 bases). The length of the CDR3 is 15 residues. Germline V gene lookup returns CDR1 KGHSH and CDR2 LQKENI. Between the trimmed V and J ends, which lost 2 bases and 0 bases, there was a span of 10 bases. The DNA for the CDR3 is TGTGCCAGCTCACCAGGACAAGAAACTAACTATGGCTACACCTTC. It yields the protein CASSPGQETNYGYTF.

V and J are TRBV5-1 and TRBJ1-1, with D perhaps matching TRBD1 (5 bases). The germline CDR1 and CDR2 sequences are SGHRS and YFSETQ. V dropped 2 bases and J dropped 1 base, with 9 bases sitting between them. The CDR3 spans 14 residues. The CDR3 reads CASSLQTGNTEAFF. For the CDR3, the DNA is TGCGCCAGCAGCTTACAAACAGGGAACACTGAAGCTTTCTTT. The full variable domain, rest sourced from reference TRBV5-1 and TRBJ1-1, is KAGVTQTPRYLIKTRGQQVTLSCSPISGHRSVSWYQQTPGQGLQFLFEYFSETQRNKGNFPGRFSGRQFSNSRSEMNVSTLELGDSALYLCASSLQTGNTEAFFGQGTRLTVV.

This chain uses TRBV4-1 with TRBJ2-7; tentatively, D is TRBD2 (5 bases). V was trimmed by 1 base and J by 0 bases, leaving 19 bases between them. The CDR3 is 18 residues long. Germline loops: CDR1 MGHRA, CDR2 YSYEKL. The CDR3 sequence is CASSQAKRGFSSSYEQYF. CDR3 sequence (DNA): TGCGCCAGCAGCCAAGCTAAACGGGGATTCTCGAGCTCCTACGAGCAGTACTTC.

CDR3 sequence reads: CASPPLFGGEGNTEAFF. CDR3 DNA sequence: TGTGCCAGCCCCCCGCTGTTCGGGGGAGAGGGGAACACTGAAGCTTTCTTT. The chain has TRBV2 and TRBJ1-1; tentative D call: TRBD1 (5 bases). V was pared by 8 bases and J by 1 base, with 23 bases between. The germline V gene encodes CDR1 SNHLY and CDR2 FYNNEI. The CDR3 consists of 17 residues.

In this sample, this clone turned up a few times. The V gene is TRBV5-6, the J gene TRBJ1-5; TRBD1 agrees at 7 bases. CDR3 length: 16 residues. CDR1 and CDR2 (germline): SGHDT, YYEEEE. V lost 2 bases and J lost 3; bases outside the gene matches: 8. The CDR3 DNA reads as TGTGCCAGCAGCTTAGACAAGGGGGCCCCCAATCAGCCCCAGCATTTT. It specifies CASSLDKGAPNQPQHF.

The chain is built from TRBV6-6 and TRBJ1-2; 7 bases agree with TRBD1. Germline values: CDR1 MNHNY, CDR2 SVGAGI (reference sequence). The CDR3 is 15 residues long. Trimming removed 5 bases from V and 5 bases from J; junction bases left unmatched: 11. This chain's CDR3 is CASSHPRQGRYGYTF. The CDR3 nucleotides read TGTGCCAGCAGTCACCCTAGACAGGGAAGATATGGCTACACCTTC.

This chain links TRBV11-2 with TRBJ2-7; 8 bases are a match to TRBD1. V dropped 2 bases and J dropped 1; count of bases not matched to a gene: 4. This CDR3 spans 15 amino acids. Germline loops: CDR1 SGHAT, CDR2 FQNNGV. The CDR3 coding sequence is TGTGCCAGCAGCTTATGGGGGACAGGATCCTACGAGCAGTACTTC. Amino acid sequence: CASSLWGTGSYEQYF.

This clone was found once. The chain has TRBV6-5 and TRBJ2-2; 7 bases are shared with TRBD1. Trimming cost V 7 bases and J 3 bases; bases outside gene matches: 8. Germline values: CDR1 MNHEY, CDR2 SVGAGI. The CDR3 totals 15 residues. The CDR3 is CASKLQGLYTGELFF. DNA of the CDR3: TGTGCCAGCAAGTTACAGGGGCTCTACACCGGGGAGCTGTTTTTT.

The chain uses TRBV28 and TRBJ2-3, with 9 bases aligning to TRBD2. CDR1 and CDR2 (germline): MDHEN, SYDVKM. J lost 3 bases, V lost 5 bases, and 6 bases had no gene match. The CDR3 is made up of 15 amino acids. The CDR3 loop is CASSPSGALTDTQYF. As DNA, the CDR3 is TGTGCCAGCAGTCCTAGCGGGGCCCTTACAGATACGCAGTATTTT.